This section outlines one T cell receptor (beta chain) sequence together with its context. What it binds is unknown. CDR3 size: 13 residues. CDR1 and CDR2 (germline): SGHNT, YENEEA. With V trimmed by 5 bases and J by 4 bases, 2 bases remained unmatched. The repertoire was sequenced with immunoSEQ multiplex PCR; TCRdb's copy has only in-frame clones and lacks some. The data hold 10,000 to 15,000 clones, with 84% observed a single time. Autologous stem cell transplantation was followed by relapse in every patient, and brentuximab vedotin exposure varied. This sample was taken from a study of PD-1 blockade in classical Hodgkin lymphoma. Study-wide results and caveats: Newly diagnosed patients reportedly trailed healthy donors in baseline TCR diversity. There remain no defined causes for the repertoire differences, which possibly reflect disease activity or prior therapy. Whoever responded completely had baseline diversity much like that seen in newly diagnosed patients.

This specimen consisted of peripheral blood mononuclear cells (PBMCs), obtained at baseline. The chain combines TRBV11-3 with TRBJ1-3; 7 bases are a match to TRBD1. The sequence came from a human donor with classical Hodgkin lymphoma. The CDR3 bases are TGTGCCAGCAGCACGGGACAGGGAAACACCATATATTTT. It specifies CASSTGQGNTIYF.